The rows below give T cell receptor beta chains drawn from one sample of a study of early T cells in non-severe SARS-CoV-2 infection. One entry per CDR3 protein results from TCRdb running MiXCR on the 5' RACE reads. The sample consists of some 75,000 distinct CDR3 sequences, roughly 15% of them appearing once. Sequenced: whole blood. These receptors were taken from an adult who was a healthcare worker with PCR-confirmed SARS-CoV-2 infection or an uninfected control (not recorded which). CDR3s include the opening cysteine and the closing phenylalanine or tryptophan. Fields, in order: D gene, J gene, V gene, clone size, CDR3 DNA, CDR3 protein. The D gene is left open where the match is weak. Clone sizes are given selectively: once, few, many, or a class where the clone is expanded.

d_gene: NA
j_gene: TRBJ2-1
v_gene: TRBV12-3/TRBV12-4
abundance: many
CDR3nt: TGTGCCAGCAGTCCGGCCGGCGGGGGCACCTACAATGAGCAGTTCTTC
CDR3aa: CASSPAGGGTYNEQFF

d_gene: TRBD1
j_gene: TRBJ1-2
v_gene: TRBV4-1
abundance: NA
CDR3nt: TGCGCCAGCAGCCAGGTACAGGGGGACTATGGCTACACCTTC
CDR3aa: CASSQVQGDYGYTF

d_gene: NA
j_gene: TRBJ1-1
v_gene: TRBV2
abundance: NA
CDR3nt: TGTGCCAGCAGGGGGGGACTGACGAACACTGAAGCTTTCTTT
CDR3aa: CASRGGLTNTEAFF

d_gene: NA
j_gene: TRBJ1-2
v_gene: TRBV6-2/TRBV6-3
abundance: many
CDR3nt: TGTGCCAGCAGTTACCTAAGGGACATCGCTAACTATGGCTACACCTTC
CDR3aa: CASSYLRDIANYGYTF

d_gene: NA
j_gene: TRBJ1-4
v_gene: TRBV30
abundance: NA
CDR3nt: TGTGCCTGGAGTCCATTGGGGGCAGGCTTCGAACTGTTTTTT
CDR3aa: CAWSPLGAGFELFF

d_gene: NA
j_gene: TRBJ2-5
v_gene: TRBV5-4
abundance: NA
CDR3nt: TGTGCCAGCAGCCCACGGAGGACAGGAGGGGAGACCCAGTACTTC
CDR3aa: CASSPRRTGGETQYF

d_gene: TRBD1
j_gene: TRBJ2-3
v_gene: TRBV20-1
abundance: NA
CDR3nt: TGCAGTGCGACAGGGGATGGCACAGATACGCAGTATTTT
CDR3aa: CSATGDGTDTQYF

d_gene: TRBD2
j_gene: TRBJ2-5
v_gene: TRBV3-1
abundance: many
CDR3nt: TGTGCCAGCAGCCAAGGGTCGTTGGTAGCGGGGGGGATGTCCCAGTACTTC
CDR3aa: CASSQGSLVAGGMSQYF

d_gene: TRBD1
j_gene: TRBJ2-3
v_gene: TRBV10-3
abundance: few
CDR3nt: TGTGCCAGAACCAGTGACAGGGGGACGCAAGATACGCAGTATTTT
CDR3aa: CARTSDRGTQDTQYF

d_gene: TRBD2
j_gene: TRBJ2-3
v_gene: TRBV11-2
abundance: few
CDR3nt: TGTGCCAGCAGCTCGATCCGGGGGGGGCGCACAGATACGCAGTATTTT
CDR3aa: CASSSIRGGRTDTQYF

d_gene: TRBD1
j_gene: TRBJ2-7
v_gene: TRBV7-8
abundance: many
CDR3nt: TGTGCCAGCAGCTTAAGATTTCCGGGACAGGGATACTACGAGCAGTACTTC
CDR3aa: CASSLRFPGQGYYEQYF

d_gene: NA
j_gene: TRBJ2-1
v_gene: TRBV9
abundance: few
CDR3nt: TGTGCCAGCAGCGTAGTGGCAGGGCGCGACAATGAGCAGTTCTTC
CDR3aa: CASSVVAGRDNEQFF

d_gene: TRBD2
j_gene: TRBJ2-3
v_gene: TRBV7-9
abundance: NA
CDR3nt: TGTGCCAGCCGACACCAGCGGGGGGGCCCAGATACGCAGTATTTT
CDR3aa: CASRHQRGGPDTQYF

d_gene: TRBD2
j_gene: TRBJ2-1
v_gene: TRBV5-1
abundance: few
CDR3nt: TGCGCCAGCAGTCGCCACCCCCAGCGGGGGGGCCGTTCCTACAATGAGCAGTTCTTC
CDR3aa: CASSRHPQRGGRSYNEQFF

d_gene: NA
j_gene: TRBJ1-1
v_gene: TRBV30
abundance: many
CDR3nt: TGTGCCTGGAGTCGGATGGGACGGGCGGTTTCTGAAGCTTTCTTT
CDR3aa: CAWSRMGRAVSEAFF

d_gene: TRBD1
j_gene: TRBJ1-2
v_gene: TRBV3-1
abundance: many
CDR3nt: TGTGCCAGCAGCCCGACAGGGCAAGCTAACTATGGCTACACCTTC
CDR3aa: CASSPTGQANYGYTF

d_gene: TRBD1
j_gene: TRBJ2-3
v_gene: TRBV5-4
abundance: few
CDR3nt: TGTGCCAGCAGCCCCCCACCCGGACAGGGTATCGCAGATACGCAGTATTTT
CDR3aa: CASSPPPGQGIADTQYF

d_gene: NA
j_gene: TRBJ2-1
v_gene: TRBV6-1
abundance: NA
CDR3nt: TGTGCCAGCAGCGGGACACGGGATGAGCAGTTCTTC
CDR3aa: CASSGTRDEQFF

d_gene: TRBD2
j_gene: TRBJ2-3
v_gene: TRBV7-2
abundance: NA
CDR3nt: TGTGCCAGCAGCTCCTGGACTAGCCGCCGTTCCACAGATACGCAGTATTTT
CDR3aa: CASSSWTSRRSTDTQYF

d_gene: NA
j_gene: TRBJ2-2
v_gene: TRBV6-2/TRBV6-3
abundance: NA
CDR3nt: TGTGCCAGCAGAGGGCCAAAGAACACCGGGGAGCTGTTTTTT
CDR3aa: CASRGPKNTGELFF

d_gene: NA
j_gene: TRBJ1-4
v_gene: TRBV4-1
abundance: NA
CDR3nt: TGCGCCAGCAGCCAAATCTCGGCGGGTAATAGTGAAAAACTGTTTTTT
CDR3aa: CASSQISAGNSEKLFF

d_gene: NA
j_gene: TRBJ1-5
v_gene: TRBV5-8
abundance: NA
CDR3nt: TGTGCCAGCAGCTTAACAGGGAGCAATCAGCCCCAGCATTTT
CDR3aa: CASSLTGSNQPQHF

d_gene: NA
j_gene: TRBJ2-7
v_gene: TRBV7-9
abundance: few
CDR3nt: TGTGCCAGCAGAGTAGGACAAGGGACCGCCGAGCAGTACTTC
CDR3aa: CASRVGQGTAEQYF

d_gene: TRBD1
j_gene: TRBJ1-4
v_gene: TRBV12-3/TRBV12-4
abundance: few
CDR3nt: TGTGCCAGCAGTCTAAACAGGGGATCCGGTGAAAAACTGTTTTTT
CDR3aa: CASSLNRGSGEKLFF

d_gene: NA
j_gene: TRBJ2-2
v_gene: TRBV29-1
abundance: many
CDR3nt: TGCAGCGCCCGTGGTAGGGAGCTGTTTTTT
CDR3aa: CSARGRELFF

d_gene: NA
j_gene: TRBJ2-1
v_gene: TRBV15
abundance: NA
CDR3nt: TGTGCCACCAGCAGAGATCGACAGGTCTACAATGAGCAGTTCTTC
CDR3aa: CATSRDRQVYNEQFF

d_gene: TRBD1
j_gene: TRBJ1-1
v_gene: TRBV30
abundance: NA
CDR3nt: TGTGCCTGGAAGACAGGGTATTGGGACACTGAAGCTTTCTTT
CDR3aa: CAWKTGYWDTEAFF

d_gene: NA
j_gene: TRBJ2-6
v_gene: TRBV7-2
abundance: NA
CDR3nt: TGTGCCAGCAGCCCGACATGGCACATGGGGGCAGCTGGGGCCAACGTCCTGACTTTC
CDR3aa: CASSPTWHMGAAGANVLTF

d_gene: NA
j_gene: TRBJ1-1
v_gene: TRBV6-2/TRBV6-3
abundance: few
CDR3nt: TGTGCCAGCAGTTACGGACATAGGAACACTGAAGCTTTCTTT
CDR3aa: CASSYGHRNTEAFF

d_gene: NA
j_gene: TRBJ2-7
v_gene: TRBV11-2
abundance: few
CDR3nt: TGTGCCAGCAGCTTAGTCCCCTCTGAACTAGTCTGGTACGAGCAGTACTTC
CDR3aa: CASSLVPSELVWYEQYF

d_gene: NA
j_gene: TRBJ1-1
v_gene: TRBV7-9
abundance: few
CDR3nt: TGTGCCAGCAGCTTAGGTCGGGCGCTTTACACTGAAGCTTTCTTT
CDR3aa: CASSLGRALYTEAFF